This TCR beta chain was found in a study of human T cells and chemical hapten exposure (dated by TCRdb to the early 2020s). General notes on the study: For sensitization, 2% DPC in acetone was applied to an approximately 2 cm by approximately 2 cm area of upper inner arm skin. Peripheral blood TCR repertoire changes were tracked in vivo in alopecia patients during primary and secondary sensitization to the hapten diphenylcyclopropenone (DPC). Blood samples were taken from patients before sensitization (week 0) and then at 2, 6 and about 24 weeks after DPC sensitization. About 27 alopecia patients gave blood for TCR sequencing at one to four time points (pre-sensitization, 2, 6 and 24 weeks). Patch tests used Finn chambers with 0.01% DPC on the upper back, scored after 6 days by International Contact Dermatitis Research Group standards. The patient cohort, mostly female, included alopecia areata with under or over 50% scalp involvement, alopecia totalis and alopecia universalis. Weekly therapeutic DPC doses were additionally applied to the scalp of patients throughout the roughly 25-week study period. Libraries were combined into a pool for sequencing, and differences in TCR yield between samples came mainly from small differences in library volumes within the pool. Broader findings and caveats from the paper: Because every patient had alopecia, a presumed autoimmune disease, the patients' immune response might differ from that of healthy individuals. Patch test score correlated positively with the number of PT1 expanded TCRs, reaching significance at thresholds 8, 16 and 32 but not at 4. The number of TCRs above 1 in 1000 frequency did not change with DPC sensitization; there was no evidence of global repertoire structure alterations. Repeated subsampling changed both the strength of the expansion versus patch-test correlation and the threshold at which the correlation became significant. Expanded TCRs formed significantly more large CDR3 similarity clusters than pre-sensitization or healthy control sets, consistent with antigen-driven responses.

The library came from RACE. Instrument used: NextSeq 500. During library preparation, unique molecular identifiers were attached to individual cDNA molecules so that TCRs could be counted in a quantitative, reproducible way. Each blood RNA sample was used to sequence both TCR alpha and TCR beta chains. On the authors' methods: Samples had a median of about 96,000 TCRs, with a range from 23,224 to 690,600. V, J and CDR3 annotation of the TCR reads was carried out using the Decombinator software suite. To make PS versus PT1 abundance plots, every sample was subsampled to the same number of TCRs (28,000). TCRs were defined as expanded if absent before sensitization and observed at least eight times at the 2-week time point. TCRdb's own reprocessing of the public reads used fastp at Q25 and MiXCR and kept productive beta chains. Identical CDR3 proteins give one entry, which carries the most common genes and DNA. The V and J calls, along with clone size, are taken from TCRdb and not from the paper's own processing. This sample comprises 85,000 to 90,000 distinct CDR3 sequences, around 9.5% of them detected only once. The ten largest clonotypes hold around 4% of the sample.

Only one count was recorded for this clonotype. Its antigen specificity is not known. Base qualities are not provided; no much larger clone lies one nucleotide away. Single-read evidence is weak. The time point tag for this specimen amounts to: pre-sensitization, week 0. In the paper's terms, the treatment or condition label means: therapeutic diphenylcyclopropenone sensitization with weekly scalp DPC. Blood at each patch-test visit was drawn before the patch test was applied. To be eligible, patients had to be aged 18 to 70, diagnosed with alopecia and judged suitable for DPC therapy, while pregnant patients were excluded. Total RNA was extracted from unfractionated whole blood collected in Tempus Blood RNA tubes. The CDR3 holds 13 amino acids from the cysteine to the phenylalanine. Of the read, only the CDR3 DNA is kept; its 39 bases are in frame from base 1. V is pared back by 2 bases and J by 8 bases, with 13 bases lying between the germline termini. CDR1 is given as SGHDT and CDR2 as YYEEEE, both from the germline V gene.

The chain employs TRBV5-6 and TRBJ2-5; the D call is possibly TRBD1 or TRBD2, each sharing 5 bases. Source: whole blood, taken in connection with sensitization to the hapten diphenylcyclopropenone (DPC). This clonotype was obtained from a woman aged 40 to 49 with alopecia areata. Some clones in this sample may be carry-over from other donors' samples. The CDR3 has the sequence CASSFGTANTQYF. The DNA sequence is TGTGCCAGCAGCTTTGGGACGGCAAACACCCAGTACTTC.